The 22 T cell receptor beta chains in this list originate from one sample, sequenced in a study of blood T cell repertoires in COVID-19. Some clones are missing from TCRdb's copy, which holds only in-frame ones; the method was immunoSEQ multiplex PCR. Counted here are 150,000 or so clones, 77% occurring once; the ten biggest clones make up 9%. Material for sequencing was peripheral blood. Receptors originate from a woman between 50 and 59 years old with active or convalescent COVID-19.

This clone was seen more than once but under ten times. This chain joins TRBV7-8 and TRBJ2-1; D perhaps matches TRBD2 (5 bases). Per the germline V gene, CDR1 is SGHVS and CDR2 is FQNEAQ. Trimming stripped 2 bases from V and 0 bases from J, with 17 bases between. This CDR3 spans 18 amino acids. The CDR3 protein is CASSLIRSRGNSYNEQFF. In nucleotides, the CDR3 is TGTGCCAGCAGCTTAATCAGATCGCGAGGGAACTCCTACAATGAGCAGTTCTTC. The entire variable domain, with the rest obtained from reference TRBV7-8 and TRBJ2-1, is as follows: GAGVSQSPRYKVAKRGQDVALRCDPISGHVSLFWYQQALGQGPEFLTYFQNEAQLDKSGLPSDRFFAERPEGSVSTLKIQRTQQEDSAVYLCASSLIRSRGNSYNEQFFGPGTRLTVL.

Here the CDR3 DNA reads TGTGCCAGCAGCCCCCCGGCGCACGGTTGGGGGCAGGAGCAGTACTTC. Amino acid sequence: CASSPPAHGWGQEQYF. The V and J genes are TRBV3-1 (or the pseudogene TRBV3-2) and TRBJ2-7, with D maybe TRBD1 (6 bases). The V end lost 4 bases, the J end lost 7 bases, and 23 bases lay between the germline ends. CDR1 is LGHDT and CDR2 is YNNKEL in the germline V gene (reference sequence). There are 16 residues in the CDR3.

There are a few counts of this clone. The V and J genes are TRBV4-3 and TRBJ2-7, with 9 bases lining up with TRBD1. Per the germline V gene, CDR1 is LGHNA and CDR2 is YSLEER. Trimming cost V 1 base and J 4 bases; bases outside gene matches: 5. The CDR3 runs to 15 residues. The CDR3 loop reads CASSQAAGTGYEQYF. CDR3 bases: TGCGCCAGCAGCCAAGCCGCGGGGACAGGGTACGAGCAGTACTTC.

CDR3 in DNA: TGTGCCTGGACTCCGGACAGGGTTTATGGCTACACCTTC. The encoded protein is CAWTPDRVYGYTF. The J gene is TRBJ1-2, the V gene TRBV30, with TRBD1 matching 8 bases. After removal of 4 bases from V and 5 bases from J, the junction contained 6 bases not matched to a gene. Germline lookup yields CDR1 GTSNPN and CDR2 SVGIG (reference sequence). The CDR3 has 13 amino acids.

CDR3 coding DNA: TGTGCCAGCAGCGCCGACCCAGGGGGTAATGAAAAACTGTTTTTT. The encoded protein is CASSADPGGNEKLFF. The chain carries TRBV9 and TRBJ1-4; TRBD1 matches at 7 bases. CDR1 is SGDLS and CDR2 is YYNGEE in the germline V gene. CDR3 length equals 15 residues. The trim removed 3 bases at V and 4 bases at J, leaving 6 bases unmatched.

This sequence joins TRBV7-9 and TRBJ1-1; D not resolved. V shed 1 base and J shed 5 bases, with 14 bases lying between them. The germline gives CDR1 SEHNR, CDR2 FQNEAQ (reference sequence). CDR3 length equals 15 residues. The CDR3 loop reads CASSLVAYPETEAFF. DNA for the CDR3: TGTGCCAGCAGCTTAGTAGCTTACCCAGAGACTGAAGCTTTCTTT. The full variable domain, rest sourced from reference TRBV7-9 and TRBJ1-1, is DTGVSQNPRHKITKRGQNVTFRCDPISEHNRLYWYRQTLGQGPEFLTYFQNEAQLEKSRLLSDRFSAERPKGSFSTLEIQRTEQGDSAMYLCASSLVAYPETEAFFGQGTRLTVV.

The CDR3 sequence is CASSIDPRADYGYTF. CDR3 nucleotide sequence: TGTGCCAGTAGTATAGATCCGAGGGCTGACTATGGCTACACCTTC. The chain has TRBV19 and TRBJ1-2; the D is unclear. Germline V gene sequence: CDR1 LNHDA, CDR2 SQIVND (reference sequence). V was trimmed by 0 bases and J by 3 bases, leaving 11 bases between them. The CDR3 loop spans 15 amino acids.

The CDR3 DNA reads TGCGCCAGCAGCTTGGACTCTAGCACAGATACGCAGTATTTT. It is translated as CASSLDSSTDTQYF. The chain is built from TRBV5-1 and TRBJ2-3, with D hard to call. Germline-derived CDR1 and CDR2 are SGHRS and YFSETQ. The CDR3 is made up of 14 amino acids. Deletions cut 0 bases from V and 0 bases from J, with 5 bases between.

The chain carries TRBV6-5 and TRBJ1-6, with TRBD1 identical over 10 bases. The CDR3 has 14 residues. V shed 5 bases and J 7 bases; nucleotides not matched to a gene: 2. Per the germline V gene, CDR1 is MNHEY and CDR2 is SVGAGI. CDR3 sequence: CASSRTGGNSPLHF. The CDR3 coding sequence is TGTGCCAGCAGTCGGACAGGGGGGAATTCACCCCTCCACTTT.

The chain uses TRBV4-3 and TRBJ1-2; TRBD1 matches at 9 bases. The CDR3 consists of 13 residues. The V and J ends lost 4 bases and 8 bases, in that order; junction bases with no gene match: 5. Germline V gene data show CDR1 as LGHNA and CDR2 as YSLEER. The CDR3 protein is CASSPRTGAGYTF. The CDR3 nucleotides read TGCGCCAGCAGCCCTCGGACAGGGGCCGGCTACACCTTC.

The chain joins TRBV7-2 to TRBJ2-1; 9 positions match TRBD1. The CDR3 is made up of 14 amino acids. The V gene's germline CDR1 is SGHTA and CDR2 FQGNSA. Trimming took 4 bases from V and 6 from J; bases not matched to a gene: 4. CDR3 sequence: CASSSGQGFNEQFF. CDR3 bases: TGTGCCAGCAGCTCGGGACAGGGTTTCAATGAGCAGTTCTTC.

This clone was observed a handful of times. The rearrangement uses TRBV28 and TRBJ2-7, with 11 bases identical to TRBD2. Germline V CDR1 and CDR2: MDHEN, SYDVKM. CDR3 length: 14 amino acids. Unmatched junction bases numbered 4, after V lost 6 bases and J lost 3 bases. The CDR3 sequence: CASRTSGDLYEQYF. DNA of the CDR3: TGTGCCAGCAGGACTAGCGGGGACCTCTACGAGCAGTACTTC.

V usage is TRBV7-8 and J usage is TRBJ1-2; 10 bases align to TRBD1. The V gene end was trimmed by 5 bases and the J gene end by 8 bases; junction bases not matched to a gene: 20. The length of the CDR3 is 18 residues. Per the germline V gene, CDR1 is SGHVS and CDR2 is FQNEAQ. The DNA for the CDR3 is TGTGCCAGCAGCCCGGTAGGGACAGGGGATTTTAAGTTTTACGGCTACACCTTC. Amino acid sequence: CASSPVGTGDFKFYGYTF.

The genes are TRBV5-6 and TRBJ1-2; 7 positions match TRBD1. Germline V gene lookup returns CDR1 SGHDT and CDR2 YYEEEE. This CDR3 is built from 16 residues. The V segment lost 0 bases and the J segment 5 bases; nucleotides outside the gene matches: 10. The CDR3 coding sequence is TGTGCCAGCAGCTTGGAGGGGGCCGACTATTGGTATGGCTACACCTTC. This codes for CASSLEGADYWYGYTF.

A few counts support this clone. V gene TRBV18 combines with J gene TRBJ1-2, with D maybe TRBD1 (6 bases). Germline lookup yields CDR1 KGHSH and CDR2 LQKENI. The CDR3 runs 17 residues. The V end lost 5 bases, the J end lost 2 bases, and 21 bases lay between the germline ends. CDR3 region: CASSSREMTTGNYGYTF. For the CDR3, the DNA is TGTGCCAGCTCATCACGAGAAATGACCACAGGGAACTATGGCTACACCTTC.

V and J are TRBV3-1 (or the pseudogene TRBV3-2) and TRBJ1-4; D uncertain. The CDR3 runs to 14 residues. Germline values: CDR1 LGHDT, CDR2 YNNKEL (reference sequence). The germline V and J ends were trimmed by 2 bases and 3 bases, with 7 bases remaining between them. Written as DNA, the CDR3 is TGTGCCAGCAGCCAAACCAGGTCTAATGAAAAACTGTTTTTT. This gives the protein CASSQTRSNEKLFF.

The genes are TRBV19 and TRBJ2-1, with no clear D. CDR1 and CDR2 from the germline V gene are LNHDA and SQIVND (reference sequence). CDR3 length: 13 residues. Trimming shortened V by 3 bases and J by 10 bases, and 13 bases separated the two germline ends. The CDR3 spells CASSIALTGEQFF. CDR3 bases: TGTGCCAGTAGTATTGCCTTAACCGGGGAGCAGTTCTTC. Filled out from reference TRBV19 and TRBJ2-1, the complete variable domain reads DGGITQSPKYLFRKEGQNVTLSCEQNLNHDAMYWYRQDPGQGLRLIYYSQIVNDFQKGDIAEGYSVSREKKESFPLTVTSAQKNPTAFYLCASSIALTGEQFFGPGTRLTVL.

This clone was recorded only once. The chain employs TRBV7-8 and TRBJ1-1; D gene unclear. This CDR3 is built from 12 residues. From germline, CDR1 is SGHVS and CDR2 FQNEAQ. Trimming stripped 0 bases from V and 7 bases from J, with 6 bases between. The DNA of the CDR3 is TGTGCCAGCAGCTTAGCGGCTAGTGAAGCTTTCTTT. Amino acids: CASSLAASEAFF.

The genes are TRBV30 and TRBJ2-7; 7 positions agree with TRBD2. This CDR3 comprises 13 residues. V gave up 2 bases and J gave up 4 bases; unmatched junction bases: 5. Per germline, CDR1 GTSNPN and CDR2 SVGIG (reference sequence). The CDR3 is CAWSLGGGYEQYF. The CDR3 coding sequence is TGTGCCTGGAGTTTGGGGGGAGGGTACGAGCAGTACTTC.

The rearrangement uses TRBV30 and TRBJ1-2; D ambiguous. The V end lost 4 bases, the J end lost 1 base, and 7 bases lay between the germline ends. Per germline, CDR1 GTSNPN and CDR2 SVGIG (reference sequence). This CDR3 contains 12 residues. This chain's CDR3 is CAWTVNNYGYTF. CDR3 nucleotide sequence: TGTGCCTGGACAGTTAATAACTATGGCTACACCTTC.

V is TRBV5-1 and J is TRBJ1-4; 7 bases align to TRBD1. Germline V gene lookup returns CDR1 SGHRS and CDR2 YFSETQ. CDR3 size: 15 residues. J was trimmed by 6 bases and V by 4 bases; bases with no gene match: 9. CDR3 sequence (DNA): TGCGCCAGCAGCGGGAACAGGGGATGGGATGAAAAACTGTTTTTT. Its translation is CASSGNRGWDEKLFF. The full variable domain, its missing parts supplied by reference TRBV5-1 and TRBJ1-4, is KAGVTQTPRYLIKTRGQQVTLSCSPISGHRSVSWYQQTPGQGLQFLFEYFSETQRNKGNFPGRFSGRQFSNSRSEMNVSTLELGDSALYLCASSGNRGWDEKLFFGSGTQLSVL.

The rearrangement joins TRBV30 to TRBJ1-3; 9 positions agree with TRBD1. This CDR3 is 17 amino acids long. Germline loops: CDR1 GTSNPN, CDR2 SVGIG (reference sequence). The ends lost 3 bases at V and 4 bases at J; junction bases unmatched: 13. DNA for the CDR3: TGTGCCTGGAGCGAAAGACTTAAGGACAGGGGAGGAAACACCATATATTTT. Protein: CAWSERLKDRGGNTIYF.